This TCR beta chain was identified in a study of long-term antiretroviral therapy in people with HIV (dated by TCRdb to 2022 to 2024). In the study overall: The earliest samples were collected about a decade before the 2015 WHO recommendation for immediate ART, when ART was typically delayed until CD4 counts fell. A retrospective serial study tested whether ART initiation and durable HIV suppression were associated with changes in peripheral blood TRB repertoire composition and diversity. From a few dozen adults with confirmed HIV infection, the cohort provided some 200 cryopreserved PBMC samples, gathered serially across a mean of about 6 years (range 1-12). Of the 30 participants with HIV, approximately 11 were female. No cross-contamination during QIAcube processing was shown when test extractions of a monoclonal T-cell line were performed alongside about 30 polyclonal samples. Study-wide findings and limitations: No data were available on ART adherence, viral resistance or therapy changes, limiting inferences about post-ART repertoire changes. Compared with controls, HIV repertoires had narrower CDR3 length ranges, and the network structure pointed to an antigen-experienced repertoire that shifted only slightly toward naive after ART. Expanded TRB clones identified before ART initiation dominated the repertoire across all time points, though the dominance fluctuated and decreased in many PLHIV after ART. The samples span the years 2004 to 2017, and the ART regimens used at that time may not be as effective as current regimens. Limited PBMC availability meant only the TCR beta chain was sequenced, without alpha chain pairing. Because pre-ART samples had limited cell numbers, profiling was done on unsorted PBMC rather than on sorted CD4+ and CD8+ T cells. Starting ART was linked to a significant rise in TRB diversity, yet even after long-term ART the diversity remained significantly lower than in transplant donor controls.

Sequencing of the TRB variable region was done with the immunoSEQ hsTCRB v3.0 assay at survey level resolution. A depth of about 40,000-50,000 T-cell genomes per sample was targeted for TRB sequencing. An Illumina MiSeq with a v3 150-cycle kit was used to sequence the pooled TRB libraries. In the source study's methods: Analysis of repertoires was carried out in R inside a reproducible Nextflow workflow spanning QC, data transformation and analysis. LymphoSeq2, an R package for exploring AIRR-Seq data, was used to implement custom analyses. A few samples that produced fewer than 5000 total TRB sequences were removed, so fewer than 200 HIV repertoires were analyzed. Among the approximately 180 retained HIV repertoires, roughly 60 were collected before ART initiation and approximately 130 were collected after ART initiation. Each repertoire was downsampled to 5000 TRB nucleotide sequences, and summary statistics were averaged across 100 downsampling iterations. The analysis kept only TRB sequences whose CDR3 regions were at least seven amino acids long. Diversity was measured with a Shannon entropy-derived clonality score and the Gini coefficient. In the repertoire networks, any two of the top 5000 CDR3 amino acid sequences were connected whenever the two sequences differed by an edit distance of one. GLIPH2 predicted antigen specificity groups and MHC restriction for TRB CDR3 amino acid sequences. To flag known CMV, EBV, HIV or tissue antigen associations, CDR3 amino acid sequences were matched against VDJdb and McPAS-TCR. Pre-ART, post-ART and control groups were compared with Wilcoxon signed-rank tests and Holm-Bonferroni correction. The table comes from immuneACCESS by way of TCRdb, which keeps in-frame sequences with V and J called. Part of the clones is missing from these tables; in studies checked, under half for an unresolved V gene and the rest for unknown reasons. V, J and clone size reflect that table, while D and trimming were determined from the DNA. The sample includes 25,000 to 35,000 clones, with 65% to 85% observed a single time. Of the sample, roughly a tenth falls within the top ten clones.

Comment on this clone: The clone's antigen remains unknown. Base qualities are not at hand, and no much larger clone is one base apart.

To be included, a participant needed at least one PBMC sample from before ART initiation plus at least two post-ART samples. All participants with HIV were treated in the United States of America. Before DNA extraction, cryopreserved samples containing roughly 0.9-10 million PBMC were thawed and washed. At the time of the earliest PBMC sample, participants with HIV were aged between roughly 23 and 60 years. PBMC samples from each participant spanned 1-4 timepoints before ART initiation and 2-8 timepoints after ART initiation, with a median of 7 samples. For every participant, serial HIV viral load, CD4+ T-cell count, ART history and demographic data were obtained. Genomic DNA was extracted from unsorted PBMC with a Qiagen kit on a QIAcube, processed in batches of 12 samples. This specimen was unsorted PBMCs, taken 2.7 to 2.8 years after starting antiretroviral therapy. The clonotype was recovered from a man younger than 45 with HIV.

CDR3 sequence: CASSRGRGLQETQYF. The nucleotide sequence is given as TGTGCCAGCAGCCGAGGAAGGGGGTTGCAAGAGACCCAGTACTTC. The chain uses TRBV7-8 and TRBJ2-5; the D gene is possibly TRBD1, with 6 bases matching. Trimming takes 5 bases from V and 2 bases from J, and the germline ends sit 15 bases apart. From a lookup of the germline V gene, CDR1 and CDR2 are SGHVS and FQNEAQ. The cysteine opens and the phenylalanine closes a CDR3 of 15 amino acids. Just CDR3 DNA is preserved here, 45 bases in frame from base 1.